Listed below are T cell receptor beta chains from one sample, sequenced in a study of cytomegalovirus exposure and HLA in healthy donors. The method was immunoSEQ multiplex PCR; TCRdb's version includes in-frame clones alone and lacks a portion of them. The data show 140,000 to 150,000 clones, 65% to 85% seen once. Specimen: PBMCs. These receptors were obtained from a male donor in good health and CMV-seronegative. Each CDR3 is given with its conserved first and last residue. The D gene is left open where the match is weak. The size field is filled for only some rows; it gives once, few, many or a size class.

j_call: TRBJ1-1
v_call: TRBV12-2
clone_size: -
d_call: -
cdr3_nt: TGTGCAAGTCGCCCCTTCACGGCTAGGCCCACTGAAGCTTTCTTT
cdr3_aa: CASRPFTARPTEAFF

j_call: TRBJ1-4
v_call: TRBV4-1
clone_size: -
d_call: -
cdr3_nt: TGCGCCAGCAGCGTAGGAAATTTGGAGGGCATTGAAAAACTGTTTTTT
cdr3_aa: CASSVGNLEGIEKLFF

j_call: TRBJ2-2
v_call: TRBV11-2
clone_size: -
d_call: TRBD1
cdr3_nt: TGTGCCAGCAACTGGGGACAGACCACCGGGGAGCTGTTTTTT
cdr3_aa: CASNWGQTTGELFF

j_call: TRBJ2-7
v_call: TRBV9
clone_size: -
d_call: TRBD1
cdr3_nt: TGTGCCAGCAGCAAGGAGACAGGGGGCACCTACGAGCAGTACTTC
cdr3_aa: CASSKETGGTYEQYF

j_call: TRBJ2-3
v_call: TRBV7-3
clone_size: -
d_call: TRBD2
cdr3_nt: TGTGCCAGCAGCTTAACGGGCCTGACTAGCGGGGGCCGCACAGATACGCAGTATTTT
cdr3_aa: CASSLTGLTSGGRTDTQYF

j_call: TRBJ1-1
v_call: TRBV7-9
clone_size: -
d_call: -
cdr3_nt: TGTTCCAGCAGAGCGATTGGCTGGGGGGGTACTGAAGCTTTCTTT
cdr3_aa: CSSRAIGWGGTEAFF

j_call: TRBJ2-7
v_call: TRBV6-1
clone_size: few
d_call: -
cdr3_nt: TGTGCCAGCAGCGTAATTAGCGGTACCTACGAGCAGTACTTC
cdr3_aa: CASSVISGTYEQYF

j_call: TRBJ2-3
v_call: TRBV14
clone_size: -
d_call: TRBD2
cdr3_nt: TGTGCCAGCAGCCAAGAAGACGGACTAGCGGGCACAGATACGCAGTATTTT
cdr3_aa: CASSQEDGLAGTDTQYF

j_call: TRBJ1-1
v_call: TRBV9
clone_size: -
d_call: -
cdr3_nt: TGTGCCAGCAGCGCGGGGGGTGAAGCTTTCTTT
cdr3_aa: CASSAGGEAFF

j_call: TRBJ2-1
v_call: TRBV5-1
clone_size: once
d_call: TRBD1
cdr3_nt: TGCGCCAGCAGCTTGGCTGCAGGGGGAGCAGATGAGCAGTTCTTC
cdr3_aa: CASSLAAGGADEQFF

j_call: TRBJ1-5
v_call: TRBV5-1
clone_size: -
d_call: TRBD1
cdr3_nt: TGCGCCAGCAGCTTGGCAGGGGGGACTCAGCCCCAGCATTTT
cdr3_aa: CASSLAGGTQPQHF

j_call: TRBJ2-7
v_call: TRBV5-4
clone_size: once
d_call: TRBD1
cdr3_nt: TGTGCCAGCAGAGCCGGGACAGGGGTTTACGAGCAGTACTTC
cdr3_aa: CASRAGTGVYEQYF

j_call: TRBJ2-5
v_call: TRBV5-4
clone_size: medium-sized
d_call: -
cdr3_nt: TGTGCCAGCAGCTTGGGGGGATCTAGCAGAGAGACCCAGTACTTC
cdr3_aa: CASSLGGSSRETQYF

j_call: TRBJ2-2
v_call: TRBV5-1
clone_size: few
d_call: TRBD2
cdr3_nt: TGCGCCAGCAGCTTTACTAGCGGGAGTACCGGGGAGCTGTTTTTT
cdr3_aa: CASSFTSGSTGELFF

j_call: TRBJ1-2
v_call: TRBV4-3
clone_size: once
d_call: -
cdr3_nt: TGCGCCAGCAGCAAGGGGGGGGAGAACTATGGCTACACCTTC
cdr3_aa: CASSKGGENYGYTF

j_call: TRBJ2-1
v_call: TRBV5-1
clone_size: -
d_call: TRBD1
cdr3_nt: TGCGCCAGCAGTAGCAGGGGGACAGGCCCGAACAATGAGCAGTTCTTC
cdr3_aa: CASSSRGTGPNNEQFF

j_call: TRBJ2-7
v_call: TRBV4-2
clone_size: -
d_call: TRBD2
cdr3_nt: TGTGCCAGCAGCCAAGAGAGTAGCGGGGGCACCCCCTACGAGCAGTACTTC
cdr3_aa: CASSQESSGGTPYEQYF

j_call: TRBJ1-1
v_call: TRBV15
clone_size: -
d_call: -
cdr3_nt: TGTGCCACCAGCAGGGGGAGAATTGAAGCTTTCTTT
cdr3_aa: CATSRGRIEAFF

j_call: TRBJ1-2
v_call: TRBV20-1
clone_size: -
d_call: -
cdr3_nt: TGCAGTGCCAGGGACAATGGCTACACCTTC
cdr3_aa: CSARDNGYTF

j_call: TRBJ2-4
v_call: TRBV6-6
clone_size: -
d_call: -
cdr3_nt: TGTGCCAGCACCCACGGGGAAGTCAAAAACATTCAGTACTTC
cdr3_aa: CASTHGEVKNIQYF

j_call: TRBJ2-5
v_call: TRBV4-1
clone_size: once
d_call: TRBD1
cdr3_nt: TGCGCCAGCAGCCGCTCTAGTACCAACAGGGGGCTCGTGAGGAACCAAGAGACCCAGTACTTC
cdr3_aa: CASSRSSTNRGLVRNQETQYF

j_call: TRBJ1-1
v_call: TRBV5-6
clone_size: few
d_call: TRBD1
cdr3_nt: TGTGCCAGCAGCCTGTGGGACAGGCTATACACTGAAGCTTTCTTT
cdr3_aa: CASSLWDRLYTEAFF

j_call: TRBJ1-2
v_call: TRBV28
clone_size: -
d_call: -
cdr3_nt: TGTGCCACCTTTTCACTAACTACCTCTAACTATGGCTACACCTTC
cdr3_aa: CATFSLTTSNYGYTF

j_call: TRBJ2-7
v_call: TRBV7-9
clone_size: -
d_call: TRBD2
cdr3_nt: TGTGCCAGCAGCTTAACGCCTCTTCTAGCGGGCCACTACGAGCAGTACTTC
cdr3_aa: CASSLTPLLAGHYEQYF

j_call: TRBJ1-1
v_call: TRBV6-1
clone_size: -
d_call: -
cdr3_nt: TGTGCCAGCAGTGTGGGGGGGATTAACACTGAAGCTTTCTTT
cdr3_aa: CASSVGGINTEAFF

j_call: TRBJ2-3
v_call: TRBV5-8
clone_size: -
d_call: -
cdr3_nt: TGTGCCAGCAGCTTGGGTCATGATACGCAGTATTTT
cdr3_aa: CASSLGHDTQYF

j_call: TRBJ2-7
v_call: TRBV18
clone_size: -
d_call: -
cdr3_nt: TGTGCCAGCTCACCACCGTCTGGAGGGACCTACGAGCAGTACTTC
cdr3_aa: CASSPPSGGTYEQYF

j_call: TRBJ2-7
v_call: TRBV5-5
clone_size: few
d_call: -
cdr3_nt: TGTGCCAGCAGCCCCTCCGACGAGCAGTACTTC
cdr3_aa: CASSPSDEQYF

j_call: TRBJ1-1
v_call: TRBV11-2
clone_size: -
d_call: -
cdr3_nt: TGTGCCAGCAGCTGGGACCGAAGGACAGAAGCGAACACTGAAGCTTTCTTT
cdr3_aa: CASSWDRRTEANTEAFF

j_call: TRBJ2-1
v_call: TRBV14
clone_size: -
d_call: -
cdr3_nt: TGTGCCAGCAGCCAAGGATTAACAGGGTTTAAGTTCTTC
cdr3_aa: CASSQGLTGFKFF

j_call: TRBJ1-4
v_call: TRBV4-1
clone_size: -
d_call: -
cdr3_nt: TGCGCCAGCAGCCAAACCAGGGTGAATGAAAAACTGTTTTTT
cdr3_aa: CASSQTRVNEKLFF

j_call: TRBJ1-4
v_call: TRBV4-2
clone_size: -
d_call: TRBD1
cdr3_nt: TGTGCCAGCAGCCCCGACAGGGTGGGAGAAAAACTGTTTTTT
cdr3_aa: CASSPDRVGEKLFF

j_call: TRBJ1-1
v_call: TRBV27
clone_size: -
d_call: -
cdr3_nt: TGTGCCAGCAGTTTATCGGGGGAAGGGGGCACTGAAGCTTTCTTT
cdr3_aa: CASSLSGEGGTEAFF

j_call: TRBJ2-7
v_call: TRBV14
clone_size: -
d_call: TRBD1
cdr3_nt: TGTGCCAGCAGCCTCGGGACAGGGCCCTACGAGCAGTACTTC
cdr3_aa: CASSLGTGPYEQYF

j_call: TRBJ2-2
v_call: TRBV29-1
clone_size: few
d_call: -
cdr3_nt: TGCAGCGTTCCGACAGTCACCGGGGAGCTGTTTTTT
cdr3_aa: CSVPTVTGELFF

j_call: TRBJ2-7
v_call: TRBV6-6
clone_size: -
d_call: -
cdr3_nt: TGTGCCAGCAGTTTACCAGGGATCTACGAGCAGTACTTC
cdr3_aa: CASSLPGIYEQYF

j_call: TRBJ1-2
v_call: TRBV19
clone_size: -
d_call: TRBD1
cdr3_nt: TGTGCCAGTAGTATCGGGACAGGACCTGGCTATGGCTACACCTTC
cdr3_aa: CASSIGTGPGYGYTF